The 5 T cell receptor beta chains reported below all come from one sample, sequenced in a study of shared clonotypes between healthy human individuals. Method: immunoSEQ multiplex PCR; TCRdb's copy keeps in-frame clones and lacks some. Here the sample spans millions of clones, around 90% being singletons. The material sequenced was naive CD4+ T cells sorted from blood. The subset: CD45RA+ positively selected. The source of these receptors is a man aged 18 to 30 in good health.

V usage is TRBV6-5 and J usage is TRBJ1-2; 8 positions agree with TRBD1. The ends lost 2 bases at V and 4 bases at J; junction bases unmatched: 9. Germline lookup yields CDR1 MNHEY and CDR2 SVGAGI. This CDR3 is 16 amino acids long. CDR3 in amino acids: CASSYRGRGLAYGYTF. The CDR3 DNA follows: TGTGCCAGCAGTTACCGGGGCAGGGGGCTTGCCTATGGCTACACCTTC.

The CDR3 region is CASSLRAGLNEKLFF. DNA of the CDR3: TGTGCCAGCAGCTTACGAGCAGGCCTTAATGAAAAACTGTTTTTT. This chain connects TRBV7-9 to TRBJ1-4, with D unclear. The CDR3 extends over 15 amino acids. The V gene lost 2 bases and the J gene lost 4 bases, with 11 bases spanning the gap. Germline CDR1 SEHNR, CDR2 FQNEAQ (reference sequence).

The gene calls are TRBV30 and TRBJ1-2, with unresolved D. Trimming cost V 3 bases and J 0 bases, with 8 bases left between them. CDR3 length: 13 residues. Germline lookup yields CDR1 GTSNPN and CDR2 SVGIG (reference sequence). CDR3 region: CAWRRKPNYGYTF. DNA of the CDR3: TGTGCCTGGAGGCGGAAGCCTAACTATGGCTACACCTTC.

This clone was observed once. Written as DNA, the CDR3 is TGCGCCAGCAGCCGTCGGGCCCAAAATGGCGGGTGGGACAGCTTTAATGAAAAACTGTTTTTT. It is translated as CASSRRAQNGGWDSFNEKLFF. The chain is built from TRBV5-1 and TRBJ1-4, with TRBD1 matching 7 bases. With V trimmed by 4 bases and J by 4 bases, 25 bases remained unmatched. CDR3 length equals 21 residues. Germline CDR1 SGHRS, CDR2 YFSETQ.

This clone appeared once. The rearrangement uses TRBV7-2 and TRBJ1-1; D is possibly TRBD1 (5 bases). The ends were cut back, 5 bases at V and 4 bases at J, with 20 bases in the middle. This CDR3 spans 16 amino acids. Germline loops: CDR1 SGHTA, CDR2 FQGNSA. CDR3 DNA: TGTGCCAGCAGCCTATCCATTCGAGACAGCTCCACTGAAGCTTTCTTT. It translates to CASSLSIRDSSTEAFF. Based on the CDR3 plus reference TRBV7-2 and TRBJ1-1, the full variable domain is GAGVSQSPSNKVTEKGKDVELRCDPISGHTALYWYRQSLGQGLEFLIYFQGNSAPDKSGLPSDRFSAERTGGSVSTLTIQRTQQEDSAVYLCASSLSIRDSSTEAFFGQGTRLTVV.